These 24 T cell receptor beta chains share one sample of origin, sequenced in a study of control samples from healthy donors and cancer patients. Profiling relied on immunoSEQ multiplex PCR, and the TCRdb table lists in-frame clones only, not all of them. The sample lists about 100,000 clones; roughly 87% were seen once. Input material: blood. The receptors derive from a woman in her forties or fifties in good health.

This clone was detected only once. The V gene is TRBV6-2 or TRBV6-3, the J gene TRBJ2-3; 8 bases agree with TRBD2. The germline V gene encodes CDR1 MNHEY and CDR2 SVGEGT. The CDR3 contains 17 residues. V lost 0 bases, J lost 1 base, and 6 bases stayed unmatched. The CDR3 nucleotides are TGTGCCAGCAGTTACTCCGGGACTAGGTGGGGCACAGATACGCAGTATTTT. Translating it yields CASSYSGTRWGTDTQYF.

The chain combines TRBV20-1 with TRBJ1-2, with D unclear. The CDR3 length is 12 residues. Trimming pared 3 bases from V and 8 bases from J, leaving 13 bases between. Germline V CDR1 and CDR2: DFQATT, SNEGSKA (reference sequence). CDR3 DNA: TGCAGTGCTAGTCTCGGGAGTCGGGGCTACACCTTC. This gives the protein CSASLGSRGYTF.

V and J are TRBV11-3 and TRBJ2-7; no definite D call. V was cut by 5 bases and J by 5 bases, with 10 bases left in between. The germline CDR1 and CDR2 sequences are SGHNT and YENEEA. The CDR3 covers 12 residues. The CDR3 loop is CASSGRSNEQYF. In DNA, the CDR3 is TGTGCCAGCAGCGGTCGTAGCAACGAGCAGTACTTC.

The rearrangement joins TRBV18 to TRBJ2-7; 7 bases line up with TRBD1. This CDR3 is built from 14 residues. Losses at the gene ends were 3 bases for V and 1 base for J; bases not matched to a gene: 3. CDR1 and CDR2 from the germline V gene are KGHSH and LQKENI. This CDR3 reads CASSPKGQSYEQYV. The CDR3 nucleotides are TGTGCCAGCTCACCCAAGGGACAGTCCTACGAGCAGTACGTC.

This chain links TRBV27 with TRBJ2-5, with a tentative D call TRBD2 (6 bases). The V gene lost 6 bases and the J gene lost 2 bases, with 25 bases spanning the gap. CDR3 length: 18 residues. Germline CDR1 is MNHEY and CDR2 is SMNVEV (reference sequence). DNA for the CDR3: TGTGCCAGCAGCAGTTTATTGGTGTCGGGGAGGAATCAAGAGACCCAGTACTTC. Its protein product is CASSSLLVSGRNQETQYF.

This rearrangement joins TRBV21-1 to TRBJ2-7; no DNA check was done on the table's D call, TRBD1. TRBV21-1 counts as a pseudogene. The CDR3 consists of 16 residues. This CDR3 reads CASTPPHRDSNYEQYF. Here the CDR3 DNA reads TGTGCCAGCACCCCTCCCCACCGGGACAGCAACTACGAGCAGTACTTC.

The chain has TRBV18 and TRBJ2-3; 8 bases are shared with TRBD2. CDR1 and CDR2 from the germline V gene are KGHSH and LQKENI. The CDR3 spans 14 residues. Trimming at V came to 5 bases and at J to 4 bases, leaving 5 bases not matched to a gene. CDR3 in amino acids: CASSNSGMADTQYF. CDR3 sequence (DNA): TGTGCCAGCTCAAATAGCGGGATGGCAGATACGCAGTATTTT.

The chain carries TRBV3-1 (or the pseudogene TRBV3-2) and TRBJ1-5, with 8 bases matching TRBD1. The V segment lost 4 bases and the J segment 5 bases; nucleotides outside the gene matches: 7. The CDR3 extends over 15 amino acids. CDR1 and CDR2 (germline): LGHDT, YNNKEL (reference sequence). DNA of the CDR3: TGTGCCAGCAGCCGTTCGGACAGGGTTGATCAGCCCCAGCATTTT. Translated, it gives CASSRSDRVDQPQHF.

The sample holds one count of this clone. Other DNA sequences in this sample translate to the same CDR3. This rearrangement joins TRBV30 to TRBJ1-3; D ambiguous. Trimming shortened V by 1 base and J by 2 bases, and 6 bases separated the two germline ends. Germline V gene sequence: CDR1 GTSNPN, CDR2 SVGIG (reference sequence). The CDR3 length is 13 residues. CDR3 in DNA: TGTGCCTGGAGTGGGGGAGCTGGAAACACCATATATTTT. This encodes CAWSGGAGNTIYF.

This clone was observed a handful of times. The chain uses TRBV7-3 and TRBJ2-3; 10 nucleotides match TRBD2. The CDR3 is made up of 15 amino acids. J gave up 3 bases and V 2 bases, and 2 bases lay outside the gene matches. Looked up from germline, CDR1 is SGHTA and CDR2 is FQGTGA. This chain's CDR3 is CASSLQGLATDTQYF. DNA of the CDR3: TGTGCCAGCAGCTTACAGGGACTAGCGACAGATACGCAGTATTTT.

The chain joins TRBV5-4 to TRBJ2-1; TRBD2 agrees at 11 bases. The CDR3 spans 17 residues. V trimming: 0 bases; J trimming: 7 bases; junction bases outside the gene matches: 9. Germline CDR1 is SGHNT and CDR2 is YYREEE (reference sequence). CDR3 in amino acids: CASSLGSGRAVGNEQFF. In nucleotides, the CDR3 is TGTGCCAGCAGCTTGGGTAGCGGGAGGGCCGTTGGAAATGAGCAGTTCTTC.

The V gene is TRBV12-3 or TRBV12-4, the J gene TRBJ2-5; D unresolved. The CDR3 has 11 amino acids. Deletions cut 3 bases from V and 5 bases from J, with 4 bases between. Here the CDR3 DNA reads TGTGCCAGCAGTTTGAAGGAGACCCAGTACTTC. Translating gives CASSLKETQYF.

DNA for the CDR3: TGTGCCACCAGCAAGGGGACAGGGGGCTGGTCACCCCTCCACTTT. It specifies CATSKGTGGWSPLHF. The chain joins TRBV15 to TRBJ1-6, with TRBD1 matching over 12 bases. V was pared by 4 bases and J by 10 bases, with 5 bases of the junction left unmatched. There are 15 residues in the CDR3. The germline V gene encodes CDR1 LNHNV and CDR2 YYDKDF (reference sequence). The variable domain in full, with the rest retrieved from reference TRBV15 and TRBJ1-6, is DAMVIQNPRYQVTQFGKPVTLSCSQTLNHNVMYWYQQKSSQAPKLLFHYYDKDFNNEADTPDNFQSRRPNTSFCFLDIRSPGLGDTAMYLCATSKGTGGWSPLHFGNGTRLTVT.

As to this clone: Sequence at one end of the junction differs from germline and may be a read error. The V call is TRBV9, the J call TRBJ2-5; D is ambiguous. Germline CDR1 and CDR2: SGDLS and YYNGEE. This CDR3 has 15 residues. In DNA form, the CDR3 reads TGTGTCAGCAGCGTAGAGGCAACGCAAGGAGAGACCCAGTACTTC. Translating it yields CVSSVEATQGETQYF. The whole variable domain, filled in from reference TRBV9 and TRBJ2-5, reads DSGVTQTPKHLITATGQRVTLRCSPRSGDLSVYWYQQSLDQGLQFLIQYYNGEERAKGNILERFSAQQFPDLHSELNLSSLELGDSALYFCVSSVEATQGETQYFGPGTRLLVL.

As to this clone: At the DNA level, this CDR3 is encoded by other sequences in the same sample as well. This chain joins TRBV21-1 and TRBJ1-1; TRBD1, the table's D call, was not compared with the DNA. TRBV21-1 is designated a pseudogene. This CDR3 is 14 amino acids long. The CDR3 sequence: CASSTRTVNTEAFF. The CDR3 DNA sequence: TGTGCCAGCAGCACCAGGACAGTAAACACTGAAGCTTTCTTT.

The J gene is TRBJ1-2, the V gene TRBV10-3; possibly TRBD1 for D (6 bases). CDR1 ENHRY and CDR2 SYGVKD come from the germline V gene. This CDR3 is built from 19 residues. The V end lost 3 bases, the J end lost 3 bases, and 26 bases lay between the germline ends. This CDR3 is CAISDYQTTRTGRDYGYTF. The CDR3, as DNA: TGTGCCATCAGTGACTATCAAACGACAAGAACAGGGAGGGACTATGGCTACACCTTC.

The chain recombines TRBV7-9 with TRBJ1-4, with D unclear. In germline, CDR1 is SEHNR, CDR2 FQNEAQ (reference sequence). This CDR3 is 17 amino acids long. Trimming removed 2 bases from V and 4 bases from J, with 17 bases in between. The CDR3 nucleotides read TGTGCCAGCAGCTTATTTTCCGGACGGACCCATAATGAAAAACTGTTTTTT. Amino acids: CASSLFSGRTHNEKLFF.

The chain combines TRBV13 with TRBJ2-3; TRBD2 is a possible D gene (5 bases). Trimming stripped 3 bases from V and 7 bases from J, with 11 bases between. CDR1 and CDR2 (germline): PRHDT, FYEKMQ (reference sequence). The CDR3 is 13 amino acids. The CDR3 bases are TGTGCCAGCAGCTTCCAGTCGACTAATACGCAGTATTTT. Translating it yields CASSFQSTNTQYF.

This chain links TRBV6-4 with TRBJ1-2; D gene ambiguous. The V gene's germline CDR1 is MRHNA and CDR2 SNTAGT. CDR3 length: 13 amino acids. Trimming left V 0 bases short and J 7 bases short, with 9 bases between. This CDR3 is CASSDSFMGGYTF. DNA of the CDR3: TGTGCCAGCAGTGACTCGTTTATGGGTGGCTACACCTTC.

The chain links TRBV30 to TRBJ1-4; a possible D gene is TRBD1 (6 bases). V dropped 2 bases and J dropped 0 bases, with 13 bases sitting between them. Looked up from germline, CDR1 is GTSNPN and CDR2 is SVGIG (reference sequence). The CDR3 is 16 residues long. CDR3 protein: CAWSLSRTATNEKLFF. In DNA, the CDR3 is TGTGCCTGGAGTCTCTCTCGGACAGCAACTAATGAAAAACTGTTTTTT. Filled out from reference TRBV30 and TRBJ1-4, the complete variable domain reads SQTIHQWPATLVQPVGSPLSLECTVEGTSNPNLYWYRQAAGRGLQLLFYSVGIGQISSEVPQNLSASRPQDRQFILSSKKLLLSDSGFYLCAWSLSRTATNEKLFFGSGTQLSVL.

The chain joins TRBV14 to TRBJ1-2; TRBD1 might be the D (6 bases). The CDR3 covers 14 residues. With 0 bases removed from V and 4 bases from J, the gap between germline ends came to 9 bases. CDR1 is SGHDN, CDR2 FVKESK, per germline. For the CDR3, the DNA is TGTGCCAGCAGCCAAGATGCAGGGGTCTATGGCTACACCTTC. It translates to CASSQDAGVYGYTF.

The genes are TRBV15 and TRBJ2-7; 12 positions agree with TRBD2. This CDR3 has 15 residues. Germline V gene data show CDR1 as LNHNV and CDR2 as YYDKDF (reference sequence). The V and J ends lost 1 base and 4 bases, in that order; junction bases with no gene match: 2. CDR3 in DNA: TGTGCCACCAGCAGAGGACTAGCGGGAGAGTACGAGCAGTACGTC. Encoded protein: CATSRGLAGEYEQYV.

As regards this clone: The sample has other DNA sequences that encode this CDR3 too. CDR3 DNA: TGCGCCAGCAGCTTGGAGGGACAGGGGGGTCAGCCCCAGCATTTT. It is translated as CASSLEGQGGQPQHF. The V and J genes are TRBV5-1 and TRBJ1-5, with 11 positions matching TRBD1. Germline V gene data show CDR1 as SGHRS and CDR2 as YFSETQ. Unmatched junction bases numbered 2, after V lost 0 bases and J lost 6 bases. The CDR3 covers 15 residues.

This chain joins TRBV4-3 and TRBJ1-6; D gene uncertain. CDR3 length equals 15 residues. The germline CDR1 and CDR2 sequences are LGHNA and YSLEER. V lost 1 base to trimming and J lost 8 bases, with 12 bases between them. For the CDR3, the DNA is TGCGCCAGCAGCCAAGGATCATCCCATGATTCACCCCTCCACTTT. This encodes CASSQGSSHDSPLHF.